The T cell receptor (beta chain) under discussion was sequenced for a study of T-cell memory formation after mild COVID-19. CDR3 length: 13 amino acids. V gave up 0 bases and J gave up 4 bases, with 7 bases separating them. The V gene's germline CDR1 is SGHRS and CDR2 YFSETQ. TCRdb re-derived calls from the 5' RACE reads in MiXCR, one entry per CDR3 protein. The sample has tens of thousands of distinct CDR3 sequences; about 6.1% are singletons. The sequencing sample was made of PBMCs or a T cell subset sorted from them (not recorded which). This receptor was obtained from an adult who had mild COVID-19 (a few samples of this study predate the infection). Cell type and time point are not known. The chain is built from TRBV5-1 and TRBJ1-2; D uncertain. The CDR3 loop reads CASSLDGVYGYTF. The CDR3 DNA reads as TGCGCCAGCAGCTTGGATGGGGTCTATGGCTACACCTTC.